The 8 T cell receptor beta chains below come from one sample, sequenced in a study of shared clonotypes between healthy human individuals. It was CD45RO-negative cells, positively selected for CCR7, that made up naive CD8 cells, with terminally differentiated effector memory CD45RA+ cells excluded. Data came from immunoSEQ multiplex PCR; TCRdb stores just in-frame clones and leaves some out. The repertoire holds roughly 2,000,000 clones, with 93% as singletons. The sequenced sample consisted of naive CD8+ T cells from PBMCs. Every receptor here comes from a man aged 18 to 29 in good health. Some clones in this sample may be carry-over from other donors' samples.

This rearrangement joins TRBV4-1 to TRBJ2-2, with D possibly TRBD2 on 6 matching bases. The CDR3 is 16 residues long. The V gene lost 2 bases and the J gene lost 0 bases, with 10 bases spanning the gap. CDR1 and CDR2 (germline): MGHRA, YSYEKL. The DNA of the CDR3 is TGCGCCAGCAGCCAAATTCCTAGCGCGAACACCGGGGAGCTGTTTTTT. Translated: CASSQIPSANTGELFF.

CDR3 DNA: TGTGCCAGCTCACCACCGACGGCCGGGGGGCGGGGGATCGAGCAGTACTTC. Encoded protein: CASSPPTAGGRGIEQYF. The V gene is TRBV18, the J gene TRBJ2-7; D might be TRBD2 (7 bases). The germline CDR1 and CDR2 sequences are KGHSH and LQKENI. V lost 0 bases and J lost 6, with 21 bases in between. This CDR3 has 17 residues.

This clone was found a few times. Other nucleotide sequences in the sample specify the same CDR3. The rearrangement joins TRBV27 to TRBJ2-7, with no clear D. Between the trimmed V and J ends, which lost 3 bases and 1 base, there was a span of 7 bases. CDR3 length: 13 amino acids. The V gene's germline CDR1 is MNHEY and CDR2 SMNVEV (reference sequence). The CDR3 DNA is TGTGCCAGCAGTTTTGGCCAGTCCTACGAGCAGTACTTC. This sequence encodes CASSFGQSYEQYF.

Comments on this clone: The identical CDR3 is also encoded by other nucleotide sequences in the sample. The CDR3 reads CASSFPGDTEAFF. CDR3 coding DNA: TGTGCCAGCAGCTTCCCCGGGGACACTGAAGCTTTCTTT. The V and J genes are TRBV5-6 and TRBJ1-1; D gene unclear. Germline loops: CDR1 SGHDT, CDR2 YYEEEE. V lost 2 bases to trimming and J lost 3 bases, with 8 bases between them. The CDR3 is 13 residues long.

V gene TRBV4-2 combines with J gene TRBJ2-7, with 10 bases aligning to TRBD2. Germline V lookup: CDR1 LGHNA, CDR2 YNFKEQ. This CDR3 spans 18 amino acids. V shed 1 base and J 1 base; nucleotides not matched to a gene: 10. CDR3 DNA: TGTGCCAGCAGCCAAGCAAGATATTCTAGCGGGAGTTCCTACGAGCAGTACTTC. Residues: CASSQARYSSGSSYEQYF.

The chain recombines TRBV6-1 with TRBJ2-3, with a tentative D call TRBD1 (7 bases). Germline V lookup: CDR1 MNHNS, CDR2 SASEGT. With 0 bases removed from V and 4 bases from J, the gap between germline ends came to 14 bases. The CDR3 is 16 residues long. CDR3 DNA sequence: TGTGCCAGCAGTGAAGCGTGGCAGGGGGGCGCAGATACGCAGTATTTT. Protein sequence: CASSEAWQGGADTQYF.

The J gene is TRBJ2-3, the V gene TRBV7-9; 10 nucleotides match TRBD2. CDR1 and CDR2 from the germline V gene are SEHNR and FQNEAQ (reference sequence). CDR3 size: 19 residues. Trimming at V came to 1 base and at J to 0 bases, leaving 10 bases not matched to a gene. The CDR3 DNA reads TGTGCCAGCAGCTTAGGGAAAGAGGGGACTAGCGAGAGCACAGATACGCAGTATTTT. Its translation: CASSLGKEGTSESTDTQYF. The variable domain in full, completed from reference TRBV7-9 and TRBJ2-3, reads DTGVSQNPRHKITKRGQNVTFRCDPISEHNRLYWYRQTLGQGPEFLTYFQNEAQLEKSRLLSDRFSAERPKGSFSTLEIQRTEQGDSAMYLCASSLGKEGTSESTDTQYFGPGTRLTVL.

This chain joins TRBV2 and TRBJ1-4, with a possible D match to TRBD1 (6 bases). Germline CDR1 and CDR2: SNHLY and FYNNEI. Trimming removed 7 bases at V and 12 bases at J, with 18 bases between. CDR3 length: 13 amino acids. The CDR3 reads CASIGRGSVELFF. As DNA, the CDR3 is TGTGCCAGCATTGGCAGGGGCTCTGTGGAACTGTTTTTT.